These T cell receptor beta chains were read from a single sample in a study of T cell changes during pregnancy in multiple sclerosis. Clones were sequenced by immunoSEQ multiplex PCR, and TCRdb holds only the in-frame ones, with some missing. Of around 50,000 clones listed, 94% are singletons. Sample: CD4+ T cells from peripheral blood mononuclear cells, taken in the first trimester of pregnancy. The origin of the receptors is a female donor with multiple sclerosis, enrolled in a pregnancy study. The CDR3 runs from the conserved cysteine through the conserved F or W. The order of the fields is clone size, D gene, V gene, J gene, CDR3 length, CDR3 DNA, CDR3 protein. A D gene is named only where the DNA matches it firmly. A clone size is listed for some rows: how often the clone was seen (once, few, many), or a class if it is expanded.

>.|.|TRBV7-2|TRBJ1-5|14
TGTGCCAGCAGCTTTTTACAGGGCGGTCAGCCCCAGCATTTT
CASSFLQGGQPQHF
>.|TRBD2|TRBV11-2|TRBJ2-1|17
TGTGCCAGCACCCTCCGCCGGCGCGGGGGCTCCTACAATGAGCAGTTCTTC
CASTLRRRGGSYNEQFF
>.|.|TRBV2|TRBJ1-2|13
TGTGCCAGCACACAGAGTTCTAACTATGGCTACACCTTC
CASTQSSNYGYTF
>once|.|TRBV9|TRBJ2-2|13
TGTGCCAGCAGCGTAGATCTTCCCGGGGAGCTGTTTTTT
CASSVDLPGELFF
>.|.|TRBV7-7|TRBJ1-2|15
TGTGCTAGCAGCCCGCTGGTTGGGCCTGGCGATGGCTACACCTTC
CASSPLVGPGDGYTF
>.|TRBD2|TRBV2|TRBJ2-5|16
TGTGCCAGCAGTGCCCCGGTGACTAGCGGGGAAGAGACCCAGTACTTC
CASSAPVTSGEETQYF
>.|.|TRBV2|TRBJ1-6|15
TGTGCCAGCCGACCGGGACTCCAGGATAATTCACCCCTCCACTTT
CASRPGLQDNSPLHF
>.|.|TRBV19|TRBJ1-5|16
TGTGCCAGTAGTATGAACGACAGACGGAAAAATCAGCCCCAGCATTTT
CASSMNDRRKNQPQHF
>.|.|TRBV2|TRBJ2-4|15
TGTGCCAGCAGTGAAGGAACGAGAGCCAAAAACATTCAGTACTTC
CASSEGTRAKNIQYF
>.|.|TRBV7-9|TRBJ1-4|14
TGTGCCAGCAGCTTAGGCCTGGGGGGTGAAAAACTGTTTTTT
CASSLGLGGEKLFF
>.|TRBD2|TRBV5-1|TRBJ2-5|13
TGCGCCAGCAGGCGGGGGGAGCAAGAGACCCAGTACTTC
CASRRGEQETQYF
>.|TRBD2|TRBV5-1|TRBJ2-1|16
TGCGCCAGCAGCTCGAGGACTAGCGGGAGTTACAATGAGCAGTTCTTC
CASSSRTSGSYNEQFF
>.|.|TRBV5-1|TRBJ2-1|14
TGCGCCAGCAGCTTGGCCGCGGGCTACAATGAGCAGTTCTTC
CASSLAAGYNEQFF
>.|.|TRBV7-7|TRBJ2-6|15
TGTGCTAGCAGCTTGGGGGGCTCTGGGGCCAACGTCCTGACTTTC
CASSLGGSGANVLTF
>.|.|TRBV4-1|TRBJ2-1|15
TGCGCCAGCAGCCTGTTCGGGGGTAGGGGTAATGAGCAGTTCTTC
CASSLFGGRGNEQFF
>.|.|TRBV2|TRBJ2-1|16
TGTGCCAGCAGTATATTCCGGGACAAGTACTACAATGAGCAGTTCTTC
CASSIFRDKYYNEQFF
>.|.|TRBV6-1|TRBJ1-2|15
TGTGCCAGCAGTGACCCACAACAGGATAACTATGGCTACACCTTC
CASSDPQQDNYGYTF
>.|TRBD1|TRBV6-1|TRBJ1-4|13
TGTGCCAGCAGCGGGACAGTTGAGGAAAAACTGTTTTTT
CASSGTVEEKLFF
>.|.|TRBV6-5|TRBJ1-5|14
TGTGCCAGCAGTTACTTGGGGGGGAGATCGCCCCAGCATTTT
CASSYLGGRSPQHF
>.|TRBD1|TRBV10-3|TRBJ2-7|11
TGTGCCATCAAGGGGGCTTACGAGCAGTACTTC
CAIKGAYEQYF
>.|.|TRBV6-5|TRBJ2-6|16
TGTGCCAGCAGTTTCACCGGGACACCTGGGGCCAACGTCCTGACTTTC
CASSFTGTPGANVLTF
>.|.|TRBV13|TRBJ1-4|14
TGTGCCAGCAGCTCCTACAGGGAAGGTGAAAAACTGTTTTTT
CASSSYREGEKLFF
>.|.|TRBV19|TRBJ1-2|12
TGTGCCGTAAAAGACAGAGTCTATGGCTACACCTTC
CAVKDRVYGYTF
>.|.|TRBV27|TRBJ2-2|15
TGTGCCAGCAGTTTACGCAGGGGGAACACCGGGGAGCTGTTTTTT
CASSLRRGNTGELFF
>.|.|TRBV6-4|TRBJ2-1|13
TGTGCCAGCAGCCCCTTAGAGGGCGATGAGCAGTTCTTC
CASSPLEGDEQFF
>.|TRBD1|TRBV27|TRBJ1-2|15
TGTGCCAGCAGGGGGGGACAGGGGCGAAACTATGGCTACACCTTC
CASRGGQGRNYGYTF
>.|TRBD1|TRBV30|TRBJ1-6|19
TGTGCCTGGAGTTCAACAACCATGACAGGGGGGTTCGGTAATTCACCCCTCCACTTT
CAWSSTTMTGGFGNSPLHF
>.|.|TRBV2|TRBJ2-6|15
TGTGCCAGCAGTGTTGGAGACTCTGGGGCCAACGTCCTGACTTTC
CASSVGDSGANVLTF
>.|.|TRBV7-2|TRBJ2-2|16
TGTGCCAGCAGCGTCGCAGGAGGTATATTCGCCGGGGAGCTGTTTTTT
CASSVAGGIFAGELFF
>.|.|TRBV2|TRBJ1-1|14
TGTGCCAGCAGTGTCGTAGGACGAGGGACTGAAGCTTTCTTT
CASSVVGRGTEAFF
>.|TRBD2|TRBV18|TRBJ2-5|18
TGTGCCAGCTCACCGGGCTTTGCTCTGAGCGGGGGGCAAGAGACCCAGTACTTC
CASSPGFALSGGQETQYF
>once|TRBD1|TRBV19|TRBJ1-2|13
TGTGCCAGCATTGGGACAGGCGAATATGGCTACACCTTC
CASIGTGEYGYTF
>.|.|TRBV7-9|TRBJ1-2|14
TGTGCCAGCAGCCCGACAGACAGGAACTATGGCTACACCTTC
CASSPTDRNYGYTF
>.|.|TRBV10-1|TRBJ1-5|14
TGCGCCAGCAGTTATCAGGGGATAGATCAGCCCCAGCATTTT
CASSYQGIDQPQHF
>.|TRBD2|TRBV11-2|TRBJ2-5|18
TGTGCCAGCATCCAAGGGGTGGGCTCTAGCGGGGGGGAAGAGACCCAGTACTTC
CASIQGVGSSGGEETQYF
>once|TRBD2|TRBV6-1|TRBJ2-7|13
TGTGCCAGCAGTGGGACTAGCGGGGGCGAGCAGTACTTC
CASSGTSGGEQYF
>.|.|TRBV5-4|TRBJ2-7|16
TGTGCCAGCAGCTTGGGTCAGGTCCCCCAAAGCTACGAGCAGTACTTC
CASSLGQVPQSYEQYF
>.|.|TRBV30|TRBJ2-7|14
TGTGCCTGGAGTGTAGGGGGGGGATCCGTCGAGCAGTACTTC
CAWSVGGGSVEQYF
>few|TRBD2|TRBV4-1|TRBJ2-3|21
TGCGCCAGCAGCCCCCCTATATCGGACTCCCGGGCCGCGCGGGGGATGAATACGCAGTATTTT
CASSPPISDSRAARGMNTQYF
>.|TRBD1|TRBV19|TRBJ1-2|14
TGTGCCAGTAGCCGGGACAGGCGGCTTCCAGACTACACCTTC
CASSRDRRLPDYTF
>.|TRBD2|TRBV7-9|TRBJ2-1|15
TGTGCCAGCAGCTTAGTTAGCGGGAGCTACAATGAGCAGTTCTTC
CASSLVSGSYNEQFF
>.|.|TRBV19|TRBJ1-3|14
TGTGCCAGTAAGCCCGACGGGGCTGGAAACACCATATATTTT
CASKPDGAGNTIYF
>.|TRBD2|TRBV5-6|TRBJ2-1|19
TGTGCCAGCAGCTTGTTAGCGGGGGCCGTTCTCGGGGGCCACAATGAGCAGTTCTTC
CASSLLAGAVLGGHNEQFF
>.|.|TRBV30|TRBJ1-1|12
TGTGCCTCCGCCAACTTGAACACTGAAGCTTTCTTT
CASANLNTEAFF
>.|.|TRBV11-3|TRBJ2-2|14
TGTGCCAGCAGCCCGCCCTCCGGGTCCGGGGAGCTGTTTTTT
CASSPPSGSGELFF
>.|.|TRBV7-9|TRBJ1-1|18
TGTGCCAGCAGCCACCAATTGCGGGTTGAGGCTGTCCACACTGAAGCTTTCTTT
CASSHQLRVEAVHTEAFF
>.|.|TRBV7-2|TRBJ1-1|14
TGTGCCAGCATGACGAGGCACGGGAACACTGAAGCTTTCTTT
CASMTRHGNTEAFF
>.|.|TRBV12-1|TRBJ2-1|19
TGTGCCAGCAGCTTAGAACTACAGTGGGGCGAGAGCTCCTACAATGAGCAGTTCTTC
CASSLELQWGESSYNEQFF
>.|.|TRBV7-2|TRBJ1-1|14
TGTGCCAGCAGCGCCACAGGGCTAAACACTGAAGCTTTCTTT
CASSATGLNTEAFF
>.|.|TRBV15|TRBJ2-5|15
TGTGCCACCAGCGGGACTACAGGGTACCAAGAGACCCAGTACTTC
CATSGTTGYQETQYF